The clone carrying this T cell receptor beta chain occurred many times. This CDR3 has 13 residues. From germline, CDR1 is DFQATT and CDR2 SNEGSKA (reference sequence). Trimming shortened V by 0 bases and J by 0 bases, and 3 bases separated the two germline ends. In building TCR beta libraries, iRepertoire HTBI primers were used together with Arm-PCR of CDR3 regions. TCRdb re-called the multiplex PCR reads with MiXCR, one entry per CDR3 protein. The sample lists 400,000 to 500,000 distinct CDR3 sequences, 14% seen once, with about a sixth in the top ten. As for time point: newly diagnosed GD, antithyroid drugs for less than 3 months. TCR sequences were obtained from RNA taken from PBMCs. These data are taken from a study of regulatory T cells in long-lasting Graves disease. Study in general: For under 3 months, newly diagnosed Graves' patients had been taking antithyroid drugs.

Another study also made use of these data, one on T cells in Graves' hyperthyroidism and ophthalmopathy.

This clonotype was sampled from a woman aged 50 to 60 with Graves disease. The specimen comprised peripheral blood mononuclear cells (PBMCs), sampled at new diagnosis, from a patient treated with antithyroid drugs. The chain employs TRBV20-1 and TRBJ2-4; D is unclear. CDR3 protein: CSAREVAKNIQYF. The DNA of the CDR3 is TGCAGTGCTAGAGAGGTAGCCAAAAACATTCAGTACTTC.